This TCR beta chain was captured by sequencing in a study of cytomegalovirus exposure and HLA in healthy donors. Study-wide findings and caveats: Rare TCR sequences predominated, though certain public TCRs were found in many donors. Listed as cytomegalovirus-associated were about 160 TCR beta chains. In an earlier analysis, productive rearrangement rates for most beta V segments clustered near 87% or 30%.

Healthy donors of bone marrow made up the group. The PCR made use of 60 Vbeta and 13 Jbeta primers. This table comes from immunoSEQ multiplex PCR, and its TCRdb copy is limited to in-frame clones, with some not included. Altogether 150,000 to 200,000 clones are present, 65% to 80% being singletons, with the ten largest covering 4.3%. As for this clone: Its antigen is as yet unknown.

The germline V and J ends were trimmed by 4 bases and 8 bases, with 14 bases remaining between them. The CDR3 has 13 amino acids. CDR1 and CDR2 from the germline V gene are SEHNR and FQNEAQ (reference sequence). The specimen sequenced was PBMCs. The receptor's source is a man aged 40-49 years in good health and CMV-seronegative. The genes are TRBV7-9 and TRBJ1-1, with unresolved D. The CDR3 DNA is TGTGCCAGCAGCTCCCGACTCAGCGACGAAGCTTTCTTT. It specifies CASSSRLSDEAFF.